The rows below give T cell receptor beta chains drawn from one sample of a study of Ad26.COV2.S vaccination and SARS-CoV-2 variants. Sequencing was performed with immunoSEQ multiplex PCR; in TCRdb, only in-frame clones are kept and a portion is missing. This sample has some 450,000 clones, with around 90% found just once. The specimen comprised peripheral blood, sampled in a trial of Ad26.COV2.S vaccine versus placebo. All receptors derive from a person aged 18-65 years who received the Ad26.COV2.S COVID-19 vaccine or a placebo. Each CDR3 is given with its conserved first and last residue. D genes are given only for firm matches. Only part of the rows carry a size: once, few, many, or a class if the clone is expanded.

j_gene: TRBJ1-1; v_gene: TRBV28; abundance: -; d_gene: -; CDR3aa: CASSPITEAFF; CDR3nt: TGTGCCAGCAGCCCGATCACTGAAGCTTTCTTT
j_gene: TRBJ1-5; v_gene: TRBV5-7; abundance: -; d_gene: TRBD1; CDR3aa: CASSVDRGVNSNQPQHF; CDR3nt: TGTGCCAGCAGCGTAGACAGGGGCGTGAATAGCAATCAGCCCCAGCATTTT
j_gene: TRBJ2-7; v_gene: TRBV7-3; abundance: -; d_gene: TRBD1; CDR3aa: CASSPGGPPYEQYF; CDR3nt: TGTGCCAGCAGCCCAGGGGGACCCCCCTACGAGCAGTACTTC
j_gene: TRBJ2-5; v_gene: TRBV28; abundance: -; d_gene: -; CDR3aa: CASSLRGETQYF; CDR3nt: TGTGCCAGCAGTTTACGGGGAGAGACCCAGTACTTC
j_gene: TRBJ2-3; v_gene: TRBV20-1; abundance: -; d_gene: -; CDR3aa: CSASKYGYTDTQYF; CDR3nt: TGCAGTGCTAGTAAATACGGGTACACAGATACGCAGTATTTT
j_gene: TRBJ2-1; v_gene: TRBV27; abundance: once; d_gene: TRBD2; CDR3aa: CASSLSLSSGRHNEQFF; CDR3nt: TGTGCCAGCAGTTTATCGTTGTCTAGCGGGAGGCACAATGAGCAGTTCTTC
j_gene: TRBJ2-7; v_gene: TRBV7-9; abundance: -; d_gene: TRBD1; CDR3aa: CASSLTGYYEQYF; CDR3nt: TGTGCCAGCAGCTTGACAGGGTACTACGAGCAGTACTTC
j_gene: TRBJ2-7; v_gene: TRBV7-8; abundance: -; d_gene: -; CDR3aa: CASSIQGQRSSYEQYF; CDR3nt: TGTGCCAGCAGCATTCAAGGGCAGCGGAGCTCCTACGAGCAGTACTTC
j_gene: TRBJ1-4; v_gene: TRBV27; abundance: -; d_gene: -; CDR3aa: CASSLTPRAEKLFF; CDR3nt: TGTGCCAGCAGTTTAACTCCCAGGGCTGAAAAACTGTTTTTT
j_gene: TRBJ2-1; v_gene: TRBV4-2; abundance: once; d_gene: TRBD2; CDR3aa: CASSREETSGYNEQFF; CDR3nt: TGTGCCAGCAGCCGGGAGGAGACTAGCGGGTACAATGAGCAGTTCTTC
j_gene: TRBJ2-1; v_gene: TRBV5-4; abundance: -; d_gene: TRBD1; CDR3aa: CASSRDRDGEQFF; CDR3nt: TGTGCCAGCAGCCGGGACAGGGACGGTGAGCAGTTCTTC
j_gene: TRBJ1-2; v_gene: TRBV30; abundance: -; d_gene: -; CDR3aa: CAWSGAQSNLYGYTF; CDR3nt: TGTGCCTGGTCTGGTGCGCAGTCCAACCTCTATGGCTACACCTTC
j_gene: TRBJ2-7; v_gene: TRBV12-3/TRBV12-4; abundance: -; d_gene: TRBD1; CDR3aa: CASGQGIYEQYF; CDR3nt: TGTGCCAGCGGACAGGGGATCTACGAGCAGTACTTC
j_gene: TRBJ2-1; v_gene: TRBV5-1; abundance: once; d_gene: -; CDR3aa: CASSLEAGRVYNEQFF; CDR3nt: TGCGCCAGCAGCTTGGAGGCGGGACGAGTATACAATGAGCAGTTCTTC
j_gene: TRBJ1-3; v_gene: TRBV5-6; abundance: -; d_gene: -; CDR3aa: CASSLGHLGNTIYF; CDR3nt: TGTGCCAGCAGCTTGGGACACCTCGGAAACACCATATATTTT
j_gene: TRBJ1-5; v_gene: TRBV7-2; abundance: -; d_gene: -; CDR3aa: CASSLGMGQPQHF; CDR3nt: TGTGCCAGCAGCTTGGGGATGGGGCAGCCCCAGCATTTT
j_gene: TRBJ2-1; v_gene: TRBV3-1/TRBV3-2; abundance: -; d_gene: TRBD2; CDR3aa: CASSQVGAEGLAFNEQFF; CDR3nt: TGTGCCAGCAGCCAAGTTGGGGCCGAAGGACTAGCATTCAATGAGCAGTTCTTC
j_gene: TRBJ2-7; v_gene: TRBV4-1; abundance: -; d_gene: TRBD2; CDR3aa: CASSQGLAARSYEQYF; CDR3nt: TGCGCCAGCAGCCAAGGACTAGCGGCTCGCTCCTACGAGCAGTACTTC
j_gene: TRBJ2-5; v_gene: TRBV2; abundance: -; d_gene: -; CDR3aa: CASSEMGYVGETQYF; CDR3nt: TGTGCCAGCAGTGAAATGGGGTACGTGGGAGAGACCCAGTACTTC
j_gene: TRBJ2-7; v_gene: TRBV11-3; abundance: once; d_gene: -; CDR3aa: CASSTGHFYEQYF; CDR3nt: TGTGCCAGCAGCACGGGACATTTCTACGAGCAGTACTTC
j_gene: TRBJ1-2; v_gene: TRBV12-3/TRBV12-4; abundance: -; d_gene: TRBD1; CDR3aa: CASRRQGLYGYTF; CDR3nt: TGTGCCAGCAGGCGACAGGGGTTGTATGGCTACACCTTC
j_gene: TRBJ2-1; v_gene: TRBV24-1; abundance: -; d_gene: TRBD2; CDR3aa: CATSDTGLGRNEQFF; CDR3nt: TGTGCCACCAGTGACACGGGACTAGGTAGGAATGAGCAGTTCTTC
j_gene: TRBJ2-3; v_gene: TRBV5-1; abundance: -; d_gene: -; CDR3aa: CASSSSISGASTDTQYF; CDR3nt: TGCGCCAGCAGCTCGTCAATTAGCGGAGCGAGCACAGATACGCAGTATTTT
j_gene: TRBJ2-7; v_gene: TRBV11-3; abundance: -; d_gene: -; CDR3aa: CASSLGPGSSYEQYF; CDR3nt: TGTGCCAGCAGCTTAGGTCCAGGGAGCTCCTACGAGCAGTACTTC
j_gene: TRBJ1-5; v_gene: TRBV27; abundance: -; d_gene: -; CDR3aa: CASSRGGPNQPQHF; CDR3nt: TGTGCCAGCAGCCGCGGGGGCCCTAATCAGCCCCAGCATTTT
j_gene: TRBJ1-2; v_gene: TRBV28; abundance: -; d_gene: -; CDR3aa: CASNQGGVGGPNYGYTF; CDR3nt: TGTGCCAGCAACCAAGGAGGGGTAGGGGGGCCGAACTATGGCTACACCTTC
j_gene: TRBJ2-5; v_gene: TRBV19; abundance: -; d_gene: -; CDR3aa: CASSMSGAETQYF; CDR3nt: TGTGCCAGTAGTATGTCGGGCGCGGAGACCCAGTACTTC
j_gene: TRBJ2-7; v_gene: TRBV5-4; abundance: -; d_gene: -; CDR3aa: CASNARGSGVGEQYF; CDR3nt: TGTGCCAGCAATGCGAGAGGGTCAGGGGTGGGTGAGCAGTACTTC
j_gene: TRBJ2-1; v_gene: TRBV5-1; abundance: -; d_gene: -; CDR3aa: CASSLAFGPGARVDNEQFF; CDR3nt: TGCGCCAGCAGCTTGGCCTTTGGCCCGGGGGCAAGGGTAGACAATGAGCAGTTCTTC
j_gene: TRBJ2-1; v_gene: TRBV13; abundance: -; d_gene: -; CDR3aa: CASSLGVGEQFF; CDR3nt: TGTGCCAGCAGCTTAGGGGTAGGTGAGCAGTTCTTC
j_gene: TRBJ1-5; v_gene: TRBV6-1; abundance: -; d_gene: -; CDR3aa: CASSEDRGGTGQPQHF; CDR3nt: TGTGCCAGCAGTGAAGACCGCGGGGGCACGGGTCAGCCCCAGCATTTT
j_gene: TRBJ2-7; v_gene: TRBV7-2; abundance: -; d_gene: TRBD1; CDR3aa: CASSPGSGTGTYEQYF; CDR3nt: TGTGCCAGCAGTCCTGGGTCGGGGACAGGGACCTACGAGCAGTACTTC
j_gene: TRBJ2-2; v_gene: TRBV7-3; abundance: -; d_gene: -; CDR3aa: CASSPPTTGELFF; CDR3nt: TGTGCCAGCAGCCCCCCGACCACCGGGGAGCTGTTTTTT
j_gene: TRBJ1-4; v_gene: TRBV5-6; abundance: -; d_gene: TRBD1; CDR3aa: CASTLGWGQGLVANEKLFF; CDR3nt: TGTGCCAGCACCCTGGGTTGGGGACAGGGGCTGGTGGCTAATGAAAAACTGTTTTTT
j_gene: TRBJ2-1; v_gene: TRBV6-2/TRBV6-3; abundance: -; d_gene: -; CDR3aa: CASSRGGSSYNEQFF; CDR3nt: TGTGCCAGCAGTCGTGGCGGCAGCTCCTACAATGAGCAGTTCTTC
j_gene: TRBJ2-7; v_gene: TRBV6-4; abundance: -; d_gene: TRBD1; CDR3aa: CASKTGTEIYEQYF; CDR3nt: TGTGCCAGCAAAACCGGGACAGAGATTTACGAGCAGTACTTC
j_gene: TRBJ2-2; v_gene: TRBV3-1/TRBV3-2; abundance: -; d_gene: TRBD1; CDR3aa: CASSRQGSGELFF; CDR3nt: TGTGCCAGCAGCAGACAGGGGTCCGGGGAGCTGTTTTTT
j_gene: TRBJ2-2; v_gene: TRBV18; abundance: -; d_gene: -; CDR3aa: CASSPSGGNTGELFF; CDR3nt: TGTGCCAGCTCACCATCCGGGGGGAACACCGGGGAGCTGTTTTTT
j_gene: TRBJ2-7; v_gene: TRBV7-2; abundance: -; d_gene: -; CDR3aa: CASSRPQGTLTYEQYF; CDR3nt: TGTGCCAGCAGCCGTCCGCAGGGGACTCTAACCTACGAGCAGTACTTC
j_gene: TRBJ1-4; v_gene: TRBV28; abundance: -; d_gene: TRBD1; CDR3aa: CASSDRGSNEKLFF; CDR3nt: TGTGCCAGCAGTGACAGGGGCTCTAATGAAAAACTGTTTTTT
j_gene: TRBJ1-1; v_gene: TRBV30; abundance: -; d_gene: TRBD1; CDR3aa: CAWRTRTGGLMNTEAFF; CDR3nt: TGTGCCTGGAGAACCAGGACAGGGGGCCTTATGAACACTGAAGCTTTCTTT
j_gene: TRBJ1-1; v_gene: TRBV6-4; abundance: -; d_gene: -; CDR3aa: CASSVLSPAGGVSMNTEAFF; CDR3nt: TGTGCCAGCAGTGTATTGAGTCCGGCCGGGGGGGTTTCCATGAACACTGAAGCTTTCTTT
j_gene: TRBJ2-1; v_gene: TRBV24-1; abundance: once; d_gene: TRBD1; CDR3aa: CATSDSLQGVGNEQFF; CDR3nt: TGTGCCACCAGTGATTCGCTACAGGGGGTCGGTAATGAGCAGTTCTTC
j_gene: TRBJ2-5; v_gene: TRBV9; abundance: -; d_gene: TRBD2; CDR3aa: CASSVDGLAGAEETQYF; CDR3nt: TGTGCCAGCAGCGTAGACGGACTAGCGGGGGCGGAGGAGACCCAGTACTTC
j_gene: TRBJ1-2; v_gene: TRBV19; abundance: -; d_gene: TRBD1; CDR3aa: CASSSARGTYGYTF; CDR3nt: TGTGCCAGTAGTTCGGCCAGGGGGACCTATGGCTACACCTTC
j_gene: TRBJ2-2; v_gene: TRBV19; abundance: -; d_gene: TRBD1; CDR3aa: CASSIVGQKTGELFF; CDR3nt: TGTGCCAGTAGTATAGTGGGACAGAAAACCGGGGAGCTGTTTTTT
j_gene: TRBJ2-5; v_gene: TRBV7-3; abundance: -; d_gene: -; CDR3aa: CASSLRGTLPGAGETQYF; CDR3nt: TGTGCCAGCAGCTTAAGGGGTACCTTACCGGGAGCGGGAGAGACCCAGTACTTC
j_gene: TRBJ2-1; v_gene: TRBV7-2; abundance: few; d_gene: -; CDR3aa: CASSKNTRYNEQFF; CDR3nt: TGTGCCAGCAGCAAAAACACCAGGTACAATGAGCAGTTCTTC
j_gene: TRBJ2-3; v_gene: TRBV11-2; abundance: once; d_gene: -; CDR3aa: CASSFGTGPDTQYF; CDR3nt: TGTGCCAGCAGCTTCGGGACTGGTCCAGATACGCAGTATTTT
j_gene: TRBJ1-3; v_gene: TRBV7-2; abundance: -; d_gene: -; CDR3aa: CASSLGFRGATSGNTIYF; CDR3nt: TGTGCCAGCAGCTTAGGTTTTAGGGGGGCCACGAGCGGAAACACCATATATTTT
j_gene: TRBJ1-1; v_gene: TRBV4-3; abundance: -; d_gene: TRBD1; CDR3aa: CASSQGDRNSRAFF; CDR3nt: TGCGCCAGCAGCCAAGGGGACAGGAATAGTCGAGCTTTCTTT
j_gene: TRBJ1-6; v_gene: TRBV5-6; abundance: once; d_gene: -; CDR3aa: CASSFSLGDSPLHF; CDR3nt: TGTGCCAGCAGCTTCTCGTTAGGGGATTCACCCCTCCACTTT
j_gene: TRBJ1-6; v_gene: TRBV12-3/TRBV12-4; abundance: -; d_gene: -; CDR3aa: CASRTTGNSPLHF; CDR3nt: TGTGCCAGCAGAACGACAGGCAATTCACCCCTCCACTTT